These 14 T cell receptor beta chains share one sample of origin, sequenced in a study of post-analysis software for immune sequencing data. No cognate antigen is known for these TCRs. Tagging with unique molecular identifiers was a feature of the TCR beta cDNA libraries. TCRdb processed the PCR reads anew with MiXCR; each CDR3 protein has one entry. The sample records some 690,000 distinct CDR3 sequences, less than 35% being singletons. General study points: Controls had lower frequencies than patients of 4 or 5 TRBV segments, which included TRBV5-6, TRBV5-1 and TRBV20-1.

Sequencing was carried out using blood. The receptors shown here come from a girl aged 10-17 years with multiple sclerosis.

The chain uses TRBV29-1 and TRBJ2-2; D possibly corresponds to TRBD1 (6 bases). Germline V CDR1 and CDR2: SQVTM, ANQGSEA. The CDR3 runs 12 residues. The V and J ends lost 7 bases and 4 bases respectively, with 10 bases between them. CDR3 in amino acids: CSARTVTGELFF. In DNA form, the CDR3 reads TGCAGCGCCAGGACAGTCACCGGGGAGCTGTTTTTT.

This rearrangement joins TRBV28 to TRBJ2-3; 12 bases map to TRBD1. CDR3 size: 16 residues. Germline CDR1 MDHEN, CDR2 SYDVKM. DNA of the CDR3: TGTGCTATAACCGGGACAGGGGGCCTCCCATTAGGTACGCAGTATTTT. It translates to CAITGTGGLPLGTQYF.

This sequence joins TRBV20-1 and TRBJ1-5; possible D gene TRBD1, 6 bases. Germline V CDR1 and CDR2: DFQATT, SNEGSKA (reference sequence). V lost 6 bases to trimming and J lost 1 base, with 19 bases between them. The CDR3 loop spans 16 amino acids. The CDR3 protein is CSALVLGASSNQPQHF. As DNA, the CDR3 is TGCAGTGCGCTAGTATTGGGGGCCTCGAGCAATCAGCCCCAGCATTTT.

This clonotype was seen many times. DNA of the CDR3: TGTGCCATCAGACAGGGGGGGGGGATTCAAGAGACCCAGTACTTC. This sequence encodes CAIRQGGGIQETQYF. V and J are TRBV10-3 and TRBJ2-5, with a weak D call TRBD1 (8 bases). The length of the CDR3 is 15 residues. From germline, CDR1 is ENHRY and CDR2 SYGVKD. V was clipped by 6 bases and J by 2 bases, with 16 bases between them.

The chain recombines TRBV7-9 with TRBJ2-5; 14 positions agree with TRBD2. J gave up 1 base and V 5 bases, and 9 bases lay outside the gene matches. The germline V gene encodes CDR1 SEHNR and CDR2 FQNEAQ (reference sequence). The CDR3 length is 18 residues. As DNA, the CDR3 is TGTGCCAGCAGCCCCAACCTCGGACTAGCGGGGGGCCAAGAGACCCAGTACTTC. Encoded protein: CASSPNLGLAGGQETQYF.

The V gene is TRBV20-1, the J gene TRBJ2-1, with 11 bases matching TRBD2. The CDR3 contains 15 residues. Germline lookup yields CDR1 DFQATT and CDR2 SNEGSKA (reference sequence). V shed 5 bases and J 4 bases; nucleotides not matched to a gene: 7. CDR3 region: CSAPVLAGGYNEQFF. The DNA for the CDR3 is TGCAGTGCTCCCGTCCTAGCGGGGGGTTACAATGAGCAGTTCTTC.

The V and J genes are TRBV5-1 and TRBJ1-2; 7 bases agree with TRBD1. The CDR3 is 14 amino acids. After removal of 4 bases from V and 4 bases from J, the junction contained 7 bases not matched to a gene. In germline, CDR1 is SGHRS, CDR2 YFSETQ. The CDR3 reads CASSDWTGTYGYTF. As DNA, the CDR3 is TGCGCCAGCAGCGACTGGACAGGAACCTATGGCTACACCTTC.

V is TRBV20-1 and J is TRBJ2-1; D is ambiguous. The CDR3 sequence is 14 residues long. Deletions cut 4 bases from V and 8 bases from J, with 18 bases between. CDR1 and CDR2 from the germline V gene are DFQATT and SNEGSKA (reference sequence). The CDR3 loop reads CSAIPLGSADEQFF. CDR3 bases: TGCAGTGCTATCCCTTTGGGATCGGCGGATGAGCAGTTCTTC.

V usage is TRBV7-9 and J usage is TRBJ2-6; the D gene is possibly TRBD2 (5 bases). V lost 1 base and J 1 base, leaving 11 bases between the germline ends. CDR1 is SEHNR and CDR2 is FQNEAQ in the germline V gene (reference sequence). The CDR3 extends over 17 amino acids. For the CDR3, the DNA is TGTGCCAGCAGCTTAGGTCCCGAGGGATCTGGGGCCAACGTCCTGACTTTC. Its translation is CASSLGPEGSGANVLTF.

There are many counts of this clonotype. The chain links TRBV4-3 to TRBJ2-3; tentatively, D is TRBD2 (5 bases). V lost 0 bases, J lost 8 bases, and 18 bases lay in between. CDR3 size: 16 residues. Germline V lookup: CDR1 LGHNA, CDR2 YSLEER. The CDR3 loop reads CASSQDPTNLGSTQYF. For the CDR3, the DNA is TGCGCCAGCAGCCAAGACCCCACCAATCTTGGGAGTACGCAGTATTTT.

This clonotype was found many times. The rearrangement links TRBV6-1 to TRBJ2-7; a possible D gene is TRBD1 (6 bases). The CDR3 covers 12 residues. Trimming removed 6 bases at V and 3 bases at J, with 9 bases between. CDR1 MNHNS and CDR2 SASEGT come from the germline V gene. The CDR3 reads CASRDSYYEQYF. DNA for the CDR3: TGTGCCAGCAGGGACAGTTACTACGAGCAGTACTTC.

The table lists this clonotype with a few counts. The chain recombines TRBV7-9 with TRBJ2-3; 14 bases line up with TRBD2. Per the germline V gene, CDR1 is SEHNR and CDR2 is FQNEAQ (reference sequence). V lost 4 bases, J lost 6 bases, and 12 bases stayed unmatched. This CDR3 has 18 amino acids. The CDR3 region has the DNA TGTGCCAGCAGCTCAGAGCCAGGGACTAGCGGGAGTACCGATACGCAGTATTTT. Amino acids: CASSSEPGTSGSTDTQYF.

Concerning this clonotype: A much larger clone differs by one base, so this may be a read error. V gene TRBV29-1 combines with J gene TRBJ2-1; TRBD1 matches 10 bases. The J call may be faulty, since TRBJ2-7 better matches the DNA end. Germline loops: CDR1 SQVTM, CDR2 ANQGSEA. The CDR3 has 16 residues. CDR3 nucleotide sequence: TGCAGCGTTGTGCTCGTACGGGACAGGGGCTACAATGAGCAGTACTTC. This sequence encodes CSVVLVRDRGYNEQYF.

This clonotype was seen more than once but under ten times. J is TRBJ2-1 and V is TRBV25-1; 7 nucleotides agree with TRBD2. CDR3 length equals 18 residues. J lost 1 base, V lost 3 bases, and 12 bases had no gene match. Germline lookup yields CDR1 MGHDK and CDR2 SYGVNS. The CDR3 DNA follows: TGTGCCAGCAGTGACCTCTCGGGGCGGGAGTCATCCTACAATGAGCAGTTCTTC. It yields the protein CASSDLSGRESSYNEQFF.